These 6 T cell receptor beta chains share one sample of origin, sequenced in a study of blood T cell repertoires in COVID-19. Profiled with immunoSEQ multiplex PCR; TCRdb holds only in-frame clones, not every one. This repertoire shows about 220,000 clones, 80% to 85% found once; its top ten account for about 2.3%. The source material was peripheral blood. The receptor set was obtained from a woman aged 60-70 years with acute or convalescent COVID-19.

J is TRBJ1-2 and V is TRBV6-2 or TRBV6-3, with D hard to call. From germline, CDR1 is MNHEY and CDR2 SVGEGT. This CDR3 is 12 amino acids long. Trimming stripped 6 bases from V and 0 bases from J, with 5 bases between. In DNA, the CDR3 is TGTGCCAGCAGCACAGCTAACTATGGCTACACCTTC. This gives the protein CASSTANYGYTF.

The sample holds a few counts of this clone. The chain joins TRBV4-1 to TRBJ1-5, with D unresolved. Germline assignment: CDR1 MGHRA and CDR2 YSYEKL. The V end was cut by 0 bases, the J end by 0 bases, with 9 bases between. There are 16 residues in the CDR3. In nucleotides, the CDR3 is TGCGCCAGCAGCCAAGATGGAGGTCTTAGCAATCAGCCCCAGCATTTT. Translation: CASSQDGGLSNQPQHF.

The rearrangement uses TRBV7-9 and TRBJ2-1; no reliable D call. V lost 5 bases and J lost 0, with 14 bases in between. The CDR3 runs 16 residues. Germline values: CDR1 SEHNR, CDR2 FQNEAQ (reference sequence). The DNA of the CDR3 is TGTGCCAGCAGCCCGCCAGGCATTGGCTCCTACAATGAGCAGTTCTTC. Its protein is CASSPPGIGSYNEQFF.

The chain has TRBV10-3 and TRBJ1-2, with TRBD1 matching over 7 bases. Trimming removed 0 bases from V and 2 bases from J; junction bases left unmatched: 3. Germline CDR1 and CDR2: ENHRY and SYGVKD. The CDR3 spans 15 residues. Here the CDR3 DNA reads TGTGCCATCAGTGAGTCGAGACAGGGAAACTATGGCTACACCTTC. Protein: CAISESRQGNYGYTF.

The chain employs TRBV20-1 and TRBJ2-1; the match to TRBD1 covers 10 bases. The CDR3 has 15 residues. Trimming took 3 bases from V and 5 from J; bases not matched to a gene: 7. Germline V gives CDR1 DFQATT, CDR2 SNEGSKA (reference sequence). The CDR3 DNA follows: TGCAGTGCTAGTCCCGGGACAGGGGTCAACAATGAGCAGTTCTTC. It specifies CSASPGTGVNNEQFF.

This chain links TRBV7-9 with TRBJ1-2; 7 bases are a match to TRBD1. The germline V gene encodes CDR1 SEHNR and CDR2 FQNEAQ (reference sequence). The ends lost 5 bases at V and 4 bases at J; junction bases unmatched: 10. The CDR3 runs to 15 residues. CDR3 region: CASSPRQGHSYGYTF. The CDR3 coding sequence is TGTGCCAGCAGCCCTCGACAGGGCCATTCCTATGGCTACACCTTC.